A selection of T cell receptor beta chains follows, all from one sample in a study of shared clonotypes between healthy human individuals. Libraries were prepared by immunoSEQ multiplex PCR; TCRdb keeps only in-frame clonotypes and omits some of them. The sample has 2 million to 2.5 million clones, about 94% seen once. Input material: naive CD4+ T cells sorted from blood. Receptor source: a man between 18 and 29 years old in good health. CDR3s include the opening cysteine and the closing phenylalanine or tryptophan.

TRBJ1-5	TRBV30	CAWSDGQSNQPQHF
TRBJ2-1	TRBV4-1	CASSQERNEQFF
TRBJ1-2	TRBV10-3	CAISPLDRQAGYTF
TRBJ2-7	TRBV19	CASNPGTGGSYEQYF
TRBJ2-7	TRBV9	CASSPWELADYEQYF
TRBJ2-6	TRBV5-4	CASSFLSSGANVLTF
TRBJ1-6	TRBV4-1	CASSQDQTRNNSPLHF
TRBJ2-7	TRBV5-6	CASSLTPTGGGEQYF
TRBJ1-5	TRBV19	CASARVFDNQPQHF
TRBJ1-1	TRBV7-2	CASSLNRVTEAFF
TRBJ1-6	TRBV27	CASSNRDSGRDSPLHF
TRBJ2-3	TRBV11-2	CASSSGDRGLTDTQYF
TRBJ2-2	TRBV15	CATSREALAGTGELFF
TRBJ1-6	TRBV10-3	CAIRWTLNSPLHF
TRBJ1-3	TRBV7-8	CASSSEPVLSGNTIYF
TRBJ1-3	TRBV19	CASSMVHVSGNTIYF
TRBJ2-1	TRBV7-2	CASSLVAGGSNEQFF
TRBJ2-1	TRBV10-1	CASSESQGLTPNEQFF
TRBJ2-3	TRBV18	CASSPAAGQGTDTQYF
TRBJ1-1	TRBV5-1	CASSWSGTTNTEAFF
TRBJ1-6	TRBV4-3	CASSQEGDRGGYNSPLHF
TRBJ2-7	TRBV6-5	CASSYGHTYEQYF
TRBJ2-5	TRBV9	CASSPQERTSGVKETQYF
TRBJ1-6	TRBV5-6	CASSLGLQGTYNSPLHF
TRBJ2-7	TRBV21-1	CASSKIGQESYEQYF
TRBJ2-7	TRBV7-8	CASSIGTPYEQYF
TRBJ1-2	TRBV18	CASSPPMQGHRSDTF
TRBJ2-7	TRBV5-1	CASSTRVTSGTYEQYF
TRBJ2-7	TRBV9	CASSVEGDAGTVDPEQYF
TRBJ2-7	TRBV5-1	CASSLEGQSYEQYF
TRBJ2-2	TRBV10-3	CAISDPGELFF